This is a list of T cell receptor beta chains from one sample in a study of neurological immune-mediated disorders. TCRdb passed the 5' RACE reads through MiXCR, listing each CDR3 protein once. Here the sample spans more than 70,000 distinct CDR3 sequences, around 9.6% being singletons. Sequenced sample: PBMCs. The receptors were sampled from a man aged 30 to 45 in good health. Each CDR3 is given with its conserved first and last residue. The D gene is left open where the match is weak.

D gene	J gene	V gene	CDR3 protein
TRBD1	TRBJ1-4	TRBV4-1	CASSQTIPGQLNEKLFF
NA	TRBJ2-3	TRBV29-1	CSVEDTSASSTDTQYF
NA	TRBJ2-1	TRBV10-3	CAISGTDSRGHSSYNEQFF
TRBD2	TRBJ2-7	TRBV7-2	CASSLAQGLAYEQYF
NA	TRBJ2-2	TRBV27	CASSLSSWSGVNTGELFF
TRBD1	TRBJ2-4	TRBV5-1	CASSLGDRGQDIQYF
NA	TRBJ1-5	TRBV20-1	CSASVTGWGQPQHF
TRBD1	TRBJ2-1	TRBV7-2	CASSLAPQGATIGQFF
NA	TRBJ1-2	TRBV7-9	CASSADSNYGYTF
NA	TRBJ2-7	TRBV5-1	CASSITSYEQYF
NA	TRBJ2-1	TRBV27	CASSSSGTYNEQFF
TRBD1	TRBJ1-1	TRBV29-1	CSVEGEFTGGTEAFF
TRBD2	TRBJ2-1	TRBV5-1	CASSLVPSGIYNEQFF
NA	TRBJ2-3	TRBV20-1	CSAPSAAGSTDTQYF
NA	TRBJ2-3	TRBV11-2	CASSPYNTQYF
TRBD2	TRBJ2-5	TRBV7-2	CASNRGVQETQYF
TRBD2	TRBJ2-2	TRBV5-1	CASSLGPGLAGLTPTGELFF
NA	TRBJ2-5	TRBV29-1	CSAQKGPNQETQYF
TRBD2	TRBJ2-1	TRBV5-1	CASSLGPSGTSNEQFF
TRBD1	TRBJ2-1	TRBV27	CASSLPSRAGGGNEQFF
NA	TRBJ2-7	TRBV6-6	CASSYRSLDQYF
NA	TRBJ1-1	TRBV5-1	CASSLAGSNNGNTEAFF
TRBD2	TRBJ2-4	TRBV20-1	CSAPGLNKAKNIQYF
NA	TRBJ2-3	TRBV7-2	CASSSQQADSHTQYF
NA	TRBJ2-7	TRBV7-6	CASSLEAGAGDEQYF
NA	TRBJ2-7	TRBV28	CASSPLYEQYF
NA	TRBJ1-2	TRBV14	CASSQAVNYGYTF
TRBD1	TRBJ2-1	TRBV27	CASGQSGQGANNEQFF
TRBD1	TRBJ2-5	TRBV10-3	CAISESTGEETQYF
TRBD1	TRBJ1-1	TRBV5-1	CASSLSLRWTGRGMNTEAFF
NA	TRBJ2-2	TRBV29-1	CSVDTGELFF